The sequence of this TCR beta chain was determined in a study of T cells after yellow fever vaccination. About the study: Preparation of fractions with low cell numbers was performed using SMART-Seq v4 Ultra Low Input.

Researchers made TCR cDNA using 5'RACE template switching, and this step added a universal primer site and UMIs. TCRdb reprocessed the 5' RACE reads with MiXCR, giving one entry per CDR3 protein. The sample contains 350,000 to 450,000 distinct CDR3 sequences, around a sixth of which appear only once. A few counts support this clonotype. Its matching antigen is unknown. The CDR3 contains 13 residues. The germline CDR1 and CDR2 sequences are MNHNS and SASEGT. Losses at the gene ends were 5 bases for V and 3 bases for J; bases not matched to a gene: 4. Study results and caveats: The secondary response was weaker, and its peak arrived faster, on day 5 versus 15. Booster samples showed a return of most primary-vaccination clones (under 98% CD4, over 70% CD8).

Sample: PBMCs, taken before the yellow fever booster vaccination. The chain is built from TRBV6-1 and TRBJ2-7; 7 bases are shared with TRBD2. The clonotype originates from a man aged 18 to 35 who received the YFV17D yellow fever vaccine. The CDR3 region has the DNA TGTGCCAGCAGTTCAAGGGAGGGCTACGAGCAGTACGTC. It is translated as CASSSREGYEQYV.